This T cell receptor beta chain is drawn from a study of Ad26.COV2.S vaccination and SARS-CoV-2 variants. Study-wide background: Donor was one of the participants in the Ad26.COV2.S arm of the COV1001 trial. Regarding the study as a whole: TCR breadth and depth estimates may have understated total T cell responses. In vaccinated individuals, spike-specific CD8+ and CD4+ T cell responses reportedly displayed substantial breadth.

Looked up from germline, CDR1 is MNHEY and CDR2 is SVGEGT. The ends were cut back, 2 bases at V and 6 bases at J, with 19 bases in the middle. The CDR3 is 16 residues long. Regarding treatment: roughly 18 received Ad26.COV2.S at low or high dose, single or two shots; 5 received placebo; per-sample allocation not given. Sampling was performed 63 days after the first vaccine or placebo injection. Assay: immunoSEQ multiplex PCR; the TCRdb copy retains only in-frame clones and omits some. The sample carries about 400,000 clones, more than 85% recorded once. On this clone: The target antigen is unknown.

The receptor was derived from a person aged 18-60 years who received the Ad26.COV2.S COVID-19 vaccine or a placebo. This chain uses TRBV6-2 or TRBV6-3 with TRBJ1-1; perhaps TRBD1 as D (6 bases). The specimen comprised peripheral blood, sampled in a trial of Ad26.COV2.S vaccine versus placebo. CDR3 nucleotides: TGTGCCAGCAGTTACCCCCAGAGAGGGGGTGACGCTGAAGCTTTCTTT. This translates into CASSYPQRGGDAEAFF.